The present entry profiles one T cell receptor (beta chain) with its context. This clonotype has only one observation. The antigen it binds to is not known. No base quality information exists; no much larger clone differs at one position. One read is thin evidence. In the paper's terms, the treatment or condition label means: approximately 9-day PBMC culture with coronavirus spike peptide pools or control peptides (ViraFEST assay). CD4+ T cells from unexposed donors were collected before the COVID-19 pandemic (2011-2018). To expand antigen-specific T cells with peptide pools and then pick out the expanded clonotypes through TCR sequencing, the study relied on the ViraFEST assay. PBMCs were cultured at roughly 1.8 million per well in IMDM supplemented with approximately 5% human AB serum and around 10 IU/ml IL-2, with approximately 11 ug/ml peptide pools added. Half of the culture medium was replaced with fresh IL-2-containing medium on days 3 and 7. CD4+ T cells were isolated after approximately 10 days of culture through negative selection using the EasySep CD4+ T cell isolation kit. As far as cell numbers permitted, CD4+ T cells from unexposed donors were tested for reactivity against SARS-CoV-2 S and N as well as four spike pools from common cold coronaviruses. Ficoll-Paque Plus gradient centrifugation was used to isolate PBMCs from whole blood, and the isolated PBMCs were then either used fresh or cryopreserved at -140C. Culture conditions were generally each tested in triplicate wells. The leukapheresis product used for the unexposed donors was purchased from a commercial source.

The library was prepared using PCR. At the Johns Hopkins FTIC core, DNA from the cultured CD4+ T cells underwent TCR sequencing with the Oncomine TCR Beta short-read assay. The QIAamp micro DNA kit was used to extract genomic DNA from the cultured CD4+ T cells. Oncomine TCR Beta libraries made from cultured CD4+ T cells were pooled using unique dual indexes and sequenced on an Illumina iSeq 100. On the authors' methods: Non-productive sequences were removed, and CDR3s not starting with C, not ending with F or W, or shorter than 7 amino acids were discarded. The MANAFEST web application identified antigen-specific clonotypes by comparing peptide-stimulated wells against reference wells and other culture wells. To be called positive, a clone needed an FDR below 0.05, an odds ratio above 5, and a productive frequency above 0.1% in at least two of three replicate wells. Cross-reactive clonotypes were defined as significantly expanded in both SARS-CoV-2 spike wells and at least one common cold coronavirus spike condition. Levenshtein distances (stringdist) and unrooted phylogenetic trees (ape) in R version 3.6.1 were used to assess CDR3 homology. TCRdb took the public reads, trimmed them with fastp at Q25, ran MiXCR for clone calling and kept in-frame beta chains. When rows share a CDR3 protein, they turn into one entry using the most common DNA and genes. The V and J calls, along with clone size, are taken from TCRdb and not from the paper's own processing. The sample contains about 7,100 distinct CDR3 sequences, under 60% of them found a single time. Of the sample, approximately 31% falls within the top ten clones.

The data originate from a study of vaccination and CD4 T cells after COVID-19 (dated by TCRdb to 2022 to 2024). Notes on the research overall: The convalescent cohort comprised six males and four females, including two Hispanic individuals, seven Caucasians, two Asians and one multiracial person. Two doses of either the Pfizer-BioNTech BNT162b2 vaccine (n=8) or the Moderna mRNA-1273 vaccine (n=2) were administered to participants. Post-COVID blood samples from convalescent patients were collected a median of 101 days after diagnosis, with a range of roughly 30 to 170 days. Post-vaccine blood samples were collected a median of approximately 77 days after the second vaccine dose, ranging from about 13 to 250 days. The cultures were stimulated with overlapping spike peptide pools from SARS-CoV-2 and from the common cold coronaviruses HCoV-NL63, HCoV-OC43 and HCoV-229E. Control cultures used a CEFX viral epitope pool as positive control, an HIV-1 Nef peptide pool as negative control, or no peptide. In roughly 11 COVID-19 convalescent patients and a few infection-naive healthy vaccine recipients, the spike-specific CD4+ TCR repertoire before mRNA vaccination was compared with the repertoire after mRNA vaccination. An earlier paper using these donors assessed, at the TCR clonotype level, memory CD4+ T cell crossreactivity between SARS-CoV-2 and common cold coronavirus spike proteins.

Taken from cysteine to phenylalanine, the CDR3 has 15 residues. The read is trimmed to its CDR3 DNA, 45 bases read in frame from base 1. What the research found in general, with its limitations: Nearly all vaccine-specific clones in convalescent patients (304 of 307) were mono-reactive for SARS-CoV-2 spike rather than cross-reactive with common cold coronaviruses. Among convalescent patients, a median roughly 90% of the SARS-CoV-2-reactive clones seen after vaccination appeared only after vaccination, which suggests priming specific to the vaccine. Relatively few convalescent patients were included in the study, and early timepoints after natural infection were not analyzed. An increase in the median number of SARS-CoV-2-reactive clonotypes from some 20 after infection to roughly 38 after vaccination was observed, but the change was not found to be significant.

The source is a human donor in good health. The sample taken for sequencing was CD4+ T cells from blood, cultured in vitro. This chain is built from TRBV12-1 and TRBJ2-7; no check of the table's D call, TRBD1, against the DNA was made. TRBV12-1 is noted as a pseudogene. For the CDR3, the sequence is CATPITGEPPYEQYF. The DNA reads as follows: TGTGCCACCCCAATTACAGGGGAACCGCCGTACGAGCAGTACTTC.